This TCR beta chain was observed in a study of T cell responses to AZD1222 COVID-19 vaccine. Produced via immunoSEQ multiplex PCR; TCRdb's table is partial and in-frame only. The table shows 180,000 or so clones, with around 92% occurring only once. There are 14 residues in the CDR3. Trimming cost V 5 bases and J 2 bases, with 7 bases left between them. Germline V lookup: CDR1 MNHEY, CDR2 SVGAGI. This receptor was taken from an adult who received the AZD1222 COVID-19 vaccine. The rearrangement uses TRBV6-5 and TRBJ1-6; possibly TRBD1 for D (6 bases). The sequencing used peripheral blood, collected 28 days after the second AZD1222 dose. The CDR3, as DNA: TGTGCCAGCAGTCAGGGGCCCTATAATTCACCCCTCCACTTT. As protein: CASSQGPYNSPLHF.